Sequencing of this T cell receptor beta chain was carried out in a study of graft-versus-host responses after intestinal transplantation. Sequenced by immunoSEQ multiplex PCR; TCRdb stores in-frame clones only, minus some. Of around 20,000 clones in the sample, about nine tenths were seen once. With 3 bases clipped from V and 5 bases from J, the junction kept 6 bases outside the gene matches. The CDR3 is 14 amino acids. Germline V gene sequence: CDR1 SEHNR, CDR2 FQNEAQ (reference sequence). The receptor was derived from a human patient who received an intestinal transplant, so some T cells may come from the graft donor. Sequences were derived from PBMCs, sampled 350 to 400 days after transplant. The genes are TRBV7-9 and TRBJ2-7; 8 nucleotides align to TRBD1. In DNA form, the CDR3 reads TGTGCCAGCAGCTTTTTCCAGGGGGCGAACGAGCAGTACTTC. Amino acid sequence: CASSFFQGANEQYF.